One TCR beta chain is described in this entry. The antigen is not known. Each TRB amplification used roughly 220-550 ng of genomic DNA from blood. TRB rearrangements were amplified by multiplex PCR with BIOMED2 TRB-A/B primers. TCRdb fed the multiplex PCR reads into MiXCR, producing one record per CDR3 protein. Of approximately 17,000 distinct CDR3 sequences listed, around a quarter are singletons. The sample originates from a study of T and B cells in COVID-19 patients. Study context: Most recovered patients had mild to moderate COVID-19 treated as outpatients. Overall study findings and caveats: There were 2,000 to 3,000 TCR clusters exclusive to the recovered cohort, a few dozen with low generation probability. At recovery TRB diversity and richness exceeded healthy donors, after highly clonal active COVID-19 repertoires. Early severe-case samples and blood from mildly ill patients during symptoms were in short supply.

Sequencing was done on a sample of blood. The clonotype comes from a human donor who had recovered from COVID-19.

In DNA, the CDR3 is TGTGCCAGCAGCTTAGGATATGGCTACACCTTC. Translating gives CASSLGYGYTF. V is TRBV5-6 and J is TRBJ1-2, with D unclear. This CDR3 is built from 11 residues. V dropped 2 bases and J dropped 5 bases, with 4 bases sitting between them. The germline V gene has CDR1 SGHDT and CDR2 YYEEEE.